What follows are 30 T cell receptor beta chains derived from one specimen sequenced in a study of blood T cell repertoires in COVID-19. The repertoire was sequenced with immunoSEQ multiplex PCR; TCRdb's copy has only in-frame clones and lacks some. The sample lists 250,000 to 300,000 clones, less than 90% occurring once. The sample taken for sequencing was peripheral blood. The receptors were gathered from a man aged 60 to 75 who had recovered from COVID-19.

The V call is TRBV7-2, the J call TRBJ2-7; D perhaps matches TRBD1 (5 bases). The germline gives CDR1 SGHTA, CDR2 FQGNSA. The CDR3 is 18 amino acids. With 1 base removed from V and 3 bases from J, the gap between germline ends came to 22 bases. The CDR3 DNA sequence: TGTGCCAGCAGCTTAGGCCAGGGTCGTGAGTGGTGGGACTACGAGCAGTACTTC. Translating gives CASSLGQGREWWDYEQYF.

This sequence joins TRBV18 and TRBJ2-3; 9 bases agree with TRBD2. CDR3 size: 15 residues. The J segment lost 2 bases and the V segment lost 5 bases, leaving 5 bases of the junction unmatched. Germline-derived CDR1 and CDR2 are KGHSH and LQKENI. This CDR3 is CASSASGGFTDTQYF. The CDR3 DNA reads TGTGCCAGCTCAGCAAGCGGGGGGTTCACAGATACGCAGTATTTT.

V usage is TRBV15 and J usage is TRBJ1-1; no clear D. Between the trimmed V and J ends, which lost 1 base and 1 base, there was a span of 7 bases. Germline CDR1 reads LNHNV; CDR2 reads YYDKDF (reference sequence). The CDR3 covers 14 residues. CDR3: CATSRVMANTEAFF. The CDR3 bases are TGTGCCACCAGCAGAGTCATGGCGAACACTGAAGCTTTCTTT.

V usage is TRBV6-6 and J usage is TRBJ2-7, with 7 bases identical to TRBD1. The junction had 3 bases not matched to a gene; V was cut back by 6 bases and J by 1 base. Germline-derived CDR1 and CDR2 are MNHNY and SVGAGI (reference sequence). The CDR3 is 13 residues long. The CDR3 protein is CASRQGESYEQYF. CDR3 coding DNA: TGTGCCAGCAGGCAGGGGGAGTCCTACGAGCAGTACTTC.

The chain's CDR3 is CASKGGGESQYF. CDR3 sequence (DNA): TGCGCCAGCAAGGGGGGGGGCGAGTCCCAGTACTTC. This chain uses TRBV5-1 with TRBJ2-5, with D possibly TRBD2 on 7 matching bases. The CDR3 loop spans 12 amino acids. The germline V and J ends were trimmed by 6 bases and 9 bases, with 15 bases remaining between them. In germline, CDR1 is SGHRS, CDR2 YFSETQ. The whole variable domain, filled in from reference TRBV5-1 and TRBJ2-5, reads KAGVTQTPRYLIKTRGQQVTLSCSPISGHRSVSWYQQTPGQGLQFLFEYFSETQRNKGNFPGRFSGRQFSNSRSEMNVSTLELGDSALYLCASKGGGESQYFGPGTRLLVL.

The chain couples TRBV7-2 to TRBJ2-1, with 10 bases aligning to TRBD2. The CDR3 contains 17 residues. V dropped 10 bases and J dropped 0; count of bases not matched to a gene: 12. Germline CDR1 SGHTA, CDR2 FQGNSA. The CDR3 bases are TGTGCCATCTGGGGGCTAGCGGGAGTAAGCTCCTACAATGAGCAGTTCTTC. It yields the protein CAIWGLAGVSSYNEQFF. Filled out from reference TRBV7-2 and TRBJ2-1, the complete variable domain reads GAGVSQSPSNKVTEKGKDVELRCDPISGHTALYWYRQSLGQGLEFLIYFQGNSAPDKSGLPSDRFSAERTGGSVSTLTIQRTQQEDSAVYLCAIWGLAGVSSYNEQFFGPGTRLTVL.

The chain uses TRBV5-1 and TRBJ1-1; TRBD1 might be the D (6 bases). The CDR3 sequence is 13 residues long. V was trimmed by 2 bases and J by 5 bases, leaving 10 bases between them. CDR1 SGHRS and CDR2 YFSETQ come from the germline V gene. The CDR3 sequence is CASSFTGWTEAFF. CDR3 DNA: TGCGCCAGCAGCTTCACAGGGTGGACTGAAGCTTTCTTT.

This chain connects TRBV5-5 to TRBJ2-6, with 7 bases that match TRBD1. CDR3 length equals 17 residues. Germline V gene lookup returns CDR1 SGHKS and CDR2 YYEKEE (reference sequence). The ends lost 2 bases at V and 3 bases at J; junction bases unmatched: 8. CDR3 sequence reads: CASSLLQTGSGANVLTF. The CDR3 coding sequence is TGTGCCAGCAGCTTACTTCAGACAGGGAGTGGGGCCAACGTCCTGACTTTC.

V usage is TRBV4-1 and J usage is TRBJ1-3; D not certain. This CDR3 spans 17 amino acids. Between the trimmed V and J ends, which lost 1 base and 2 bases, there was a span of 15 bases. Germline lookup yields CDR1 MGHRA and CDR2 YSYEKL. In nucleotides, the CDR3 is TGCGCCAGCAGCCAAGGTGGGCCCCTCGTCGCTGGAAACACCATATATTTT. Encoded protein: CASSQGGPLVAGNTIYF.

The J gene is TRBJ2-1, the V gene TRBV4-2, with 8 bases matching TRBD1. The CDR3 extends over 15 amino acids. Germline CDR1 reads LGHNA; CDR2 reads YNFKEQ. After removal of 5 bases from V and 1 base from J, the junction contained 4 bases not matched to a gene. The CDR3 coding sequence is TGTGCCAGCAGCGGTCACAGGGGGTCCTACAATGAGCAGTTCTTC. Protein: CASSGHRGSYNEQFF.

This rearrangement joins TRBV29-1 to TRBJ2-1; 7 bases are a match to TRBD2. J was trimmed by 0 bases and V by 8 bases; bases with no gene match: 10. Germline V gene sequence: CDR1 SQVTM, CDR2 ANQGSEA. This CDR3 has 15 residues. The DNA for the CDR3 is TGCAGCTTAAACACAGCGGGACGCTCCTACAATGAGCAGTTCTTC. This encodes CSLNTAGRSYNEQFF.

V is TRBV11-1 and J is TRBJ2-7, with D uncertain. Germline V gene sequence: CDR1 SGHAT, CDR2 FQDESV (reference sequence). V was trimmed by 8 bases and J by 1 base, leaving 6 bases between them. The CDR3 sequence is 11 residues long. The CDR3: CASRDSYEQYF. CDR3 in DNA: TGTGCCAGCCGCGATTCCTACGAGCAGTACTTC.

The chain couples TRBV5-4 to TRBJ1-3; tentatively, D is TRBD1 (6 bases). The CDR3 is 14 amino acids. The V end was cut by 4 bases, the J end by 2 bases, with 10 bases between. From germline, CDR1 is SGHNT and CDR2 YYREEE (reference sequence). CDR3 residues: CASSQGKTGNTIYF. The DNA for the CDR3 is TGTGCCAGCAGCCAGGGGAAAACTGGAAACACCATATATTTT.

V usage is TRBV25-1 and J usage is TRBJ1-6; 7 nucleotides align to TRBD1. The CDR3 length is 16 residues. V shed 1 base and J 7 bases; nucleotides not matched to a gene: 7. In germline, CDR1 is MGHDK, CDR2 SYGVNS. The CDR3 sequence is CASSESRQGGNSPLHF. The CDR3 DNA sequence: TGTGCCAGCAGTGAATCTCGACAGGGTGGGAATTCACCCCTCCACTTT. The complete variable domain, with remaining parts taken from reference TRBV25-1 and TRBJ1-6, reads EADIYQTPRYLVIGTGKKITLECSQTMGHDKMYWYQQDPGMELHLIHYSYGVNSTEKGDLSSESTVSRIRTEHFPLTLESARPSHTSQYLCASSESRQGGNSPLHFGNGTRLTVT.

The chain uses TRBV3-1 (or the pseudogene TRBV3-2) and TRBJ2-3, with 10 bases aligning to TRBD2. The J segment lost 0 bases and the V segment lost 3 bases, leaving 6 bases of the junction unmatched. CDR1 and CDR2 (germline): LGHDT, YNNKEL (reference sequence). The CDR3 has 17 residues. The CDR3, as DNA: TGTGCCAGCAGCCAGGGAACTAGCGGGACTAGCACAGATACGCAGTATTTT. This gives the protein CASSQGTSGTSTDTQYF.

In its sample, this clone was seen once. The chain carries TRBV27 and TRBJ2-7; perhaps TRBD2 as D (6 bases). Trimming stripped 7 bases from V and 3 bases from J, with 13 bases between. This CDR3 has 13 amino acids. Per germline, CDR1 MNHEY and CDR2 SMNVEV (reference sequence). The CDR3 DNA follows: TGTGCCAGCAATAACGCCGGGGGCTACGAGCAGTACTTC. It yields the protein CASNNAGGYEQYF.

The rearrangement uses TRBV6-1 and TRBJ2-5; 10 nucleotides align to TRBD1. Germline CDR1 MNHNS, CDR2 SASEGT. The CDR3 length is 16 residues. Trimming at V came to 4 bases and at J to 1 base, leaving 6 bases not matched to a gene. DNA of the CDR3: TGTGCCAGCAGTGGGGGACAGGGGTCCGTCCAAGAGACCCAGTACTTC. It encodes CASSGGQGSVQETQYF.

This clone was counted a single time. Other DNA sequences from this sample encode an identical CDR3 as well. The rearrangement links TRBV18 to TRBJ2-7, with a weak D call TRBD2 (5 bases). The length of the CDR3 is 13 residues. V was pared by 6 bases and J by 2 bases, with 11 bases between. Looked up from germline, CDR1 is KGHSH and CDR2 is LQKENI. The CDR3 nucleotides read TGTGCCAGCTCCCTATCGGGAACCTACGAGCAGTACTTC. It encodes CASSLSGTYEQYF.

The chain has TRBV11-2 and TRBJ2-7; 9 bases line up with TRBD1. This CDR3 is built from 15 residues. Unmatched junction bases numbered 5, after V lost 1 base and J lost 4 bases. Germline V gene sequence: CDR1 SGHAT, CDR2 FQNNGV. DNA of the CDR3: TGTGCCAGCAGCTTAGTTAGTGGACAGGGGTACGAGCAGTACTTC. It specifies CASSLVSGQGYEQYF.

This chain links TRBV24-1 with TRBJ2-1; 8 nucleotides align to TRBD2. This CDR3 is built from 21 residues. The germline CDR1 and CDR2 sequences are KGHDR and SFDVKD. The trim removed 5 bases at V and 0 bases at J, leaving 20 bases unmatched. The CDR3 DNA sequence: TGTGCCACCAGTGCCTCGGCGGGGGGAAATAGGGACCAAAGCTCCTACAATGAGCAGTTCTTC. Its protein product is CATSASAGGNRDQSSYNEQFF.

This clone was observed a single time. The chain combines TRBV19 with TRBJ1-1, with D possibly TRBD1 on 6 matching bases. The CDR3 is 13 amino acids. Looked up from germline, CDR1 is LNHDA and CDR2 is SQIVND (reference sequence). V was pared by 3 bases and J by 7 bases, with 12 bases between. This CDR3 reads CASSMGPDSEAFF. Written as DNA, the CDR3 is TGTGCCAGTAGTATGGGTCCGGACAGTGAAGCTTTCTTT.

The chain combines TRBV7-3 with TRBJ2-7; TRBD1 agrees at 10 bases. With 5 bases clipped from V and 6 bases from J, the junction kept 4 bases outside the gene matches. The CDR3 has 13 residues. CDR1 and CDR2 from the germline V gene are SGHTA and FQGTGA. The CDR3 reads CASSPGQGREQYF. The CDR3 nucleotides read TGTGCCAGCAGCCCGGGACAGGGGCGCGAGCAGTACTTC.

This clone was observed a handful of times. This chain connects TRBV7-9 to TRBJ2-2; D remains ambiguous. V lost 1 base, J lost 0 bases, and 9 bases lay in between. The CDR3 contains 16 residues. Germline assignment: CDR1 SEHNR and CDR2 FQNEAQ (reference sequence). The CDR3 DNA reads TGTGCCAGCAGCTTAGTACAGTTCGCGAACACCGGGGAGCTGTTTTTT. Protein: CASSLVQFANTGELFF.

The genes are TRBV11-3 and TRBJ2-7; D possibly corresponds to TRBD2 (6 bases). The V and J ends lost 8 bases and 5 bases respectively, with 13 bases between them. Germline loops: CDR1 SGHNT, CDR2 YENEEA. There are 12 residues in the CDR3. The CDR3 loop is CASAGGGNEQYF. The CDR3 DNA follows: TGTGCCAGCGCGGGCGGAGGGAACGAGCAGTACTTC.

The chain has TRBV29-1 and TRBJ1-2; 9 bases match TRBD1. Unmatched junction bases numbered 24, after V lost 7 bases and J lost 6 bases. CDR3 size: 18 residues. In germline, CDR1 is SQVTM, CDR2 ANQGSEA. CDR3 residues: CSANRPGTGTEGGHGYTF. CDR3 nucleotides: TGCAGCGCCAACAGACCTGGGACAGGGACTGAGGGGGGACATGGCTACACCTTC.

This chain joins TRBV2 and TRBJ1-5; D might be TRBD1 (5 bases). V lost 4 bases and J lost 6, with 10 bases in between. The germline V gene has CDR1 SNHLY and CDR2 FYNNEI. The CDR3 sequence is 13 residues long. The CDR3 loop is CASSAGIGQPQHF. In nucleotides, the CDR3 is TGTGCCAGCAGTGCAGGGATTGGTCAGCCCCAGCATTTT.

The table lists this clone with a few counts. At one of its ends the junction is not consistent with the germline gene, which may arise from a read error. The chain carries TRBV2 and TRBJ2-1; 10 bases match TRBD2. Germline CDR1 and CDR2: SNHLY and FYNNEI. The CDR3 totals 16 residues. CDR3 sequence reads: CASSEERTSGTIEKFF. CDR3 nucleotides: TGTGCCAGCAGTGAGGAAAGGACTAGCGGAACAATTGAGAAGTTCTTC.

CDR3 region: CASSKRTGGSQPQHF. The CDR3 bases are TGTGCCAGCAGCAAACGGACAGGGGGCAGTCAGCCCCAGCATTTT. This sequence joins TRBV7-2 and TRBJ1-5; 11 positions agree with TRBD1. The trim removed 5 bases at V and 6 bases at J, leaving 6 bases unmatched. The CDR3 covers 15 residues. Germline assignment: CDR1 SGHTA and CDR2 FQGNSA.

The CDR3 loop is CASNAGISEQYF. The CDR3 nucleotides are TGTGCCAGCAACGCAGGGATAAGCGAGCAGTACTTC. The chain recombines TRBV25-1 with TRBJ2-7; possibly TRBD1 for D (5 bases). There are 12 residues in the CDR3. The V end lost 7 bases, the J end lost 6 bases, and 13 bases lay between the germline ends. Germline CDR1 MGHDK, CDR2 SYGVNS.

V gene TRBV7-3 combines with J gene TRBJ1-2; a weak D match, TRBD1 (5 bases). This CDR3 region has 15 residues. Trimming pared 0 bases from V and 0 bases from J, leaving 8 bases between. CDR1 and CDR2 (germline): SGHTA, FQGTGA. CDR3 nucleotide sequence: TGTGCCAGCAGCTTAACGGAGGGGTCTAACTATGGCTACACCTTC. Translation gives CASSLTEGSNYGYTF. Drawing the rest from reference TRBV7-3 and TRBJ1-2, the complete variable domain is GAGVSQTPSNKVTEKGKYVELRCDPISGHTALYWYRQSLGQGPEFLIYFQGTGAADDSGLPNDRFFAVRPEGSVSTLKIQRTERGDSAVYLCASSLTEGSNYGYTFGSGTRLTVV.